This TCR beta chain is from a study of T cell responses to AZD1222 COVID-19 vaccine. General study results and limits: Donors, mostly white British, included more females; clonal diversity was possibly underestimated. At 160-218 and 743-854, vaccine-associated CD4 TCRs were dominant, and they spanned spike.

Germline V gene sequence: CDR1 SGHTA, CDR2 FQGNSA. The CDR3 has 16 amino acids. V was shortened by 2 bases and J by 6 bases, with 19 bases between the two germline ends. On this clone: No antigen is known for it.

Libraries were prepared by immunoSEQ multiplex PCR; TCRdb keeps only in-frame clonotypes and omits some of them. The sample shows 170,000 or so clones, approximately 86% of them seen only once. This chain links TRBV7-2 with TRBJ1-2; maybe TRBD1 (6 bases). The source is an adult in good health. Specimen: peripheral blood, collected on day 0 of AZD1222 vaccination. The CDR3 loop reads CASSLTASTGLHGYTF. In DNA form, the CDR3 reads TGTGCCAGCAGCTTAACCGCATCGACAGGATTGCATGGCTACACCTTC.